Below, 24 T cell receptor beta chains from the same sample are listed, as sequenced in a study of technical replicates of blood from a few donors. Generated by immunoSEQ multiplex PCR, the TCRdb table keeps only in-frame clones and is missing some. The data contain 80,000 to 85,000 clones, roughly 90% of them singletons. The sequenced sample was T cells isolated from PBMCs. Receptors originate from a human donor in good health.

The V call is TRBV15, the J call TRBJ2-2, with 7 nucleotides matching TRBD1. CDR3 length: 16 amino acids. Germline CDR1 LNHNV, CDR2 YYDKDF (reference sequence). V was clipped by 2 bases and J by 4 bases; unmatched bases: 7. The CDR3 sequence: CATSRPRTGTTGELFF. In DNA form, the CDR3 reads TGTGCCACCAGCAGACCTCGGACAGGAACCACCGGGGAGCTGTTTTTT.

This clone was detected only once. V and J are TRBV9 and TRBJ2-1; 14 nucleotides match TRBD2. CDR3 length: 17 amino acids. CDR1 and CDR2 from the germline V gene are SGDLS and YYNGEE. The ends lost 3 bases at V and 8 bases at J; junction bases unmatched: 10. The CDR3 is CASSAKRLAGGLDEQFF. CDR3 sequence (DNA): TGTGCCAGCAGCGCTAAAAGACTAGCGGGAGGGCTAGATGAGCAGTTCTTC.

J is TRBJ2-7 and V is TRBV6-5; 11 bases fit TRBD2. V was clipped by 8 bases and J by 2 bases; unmatched bases: 2. CDR3 length: 13 residues. The V gene's germline CDR1 is MNHEY and CDR2 SVGAGI. The CDR3 nucleotides read TGTGCCAGCCGACTAGCGGGAACCTACGAGCAGTACTTC. It translates to CASRLAGTYEQYF.

The V gene is TRBV11-2, the J gene TRBJ2-7, with D maybe TRBD1 (6 bases). Germline V gene sequence: CDR1 SGHAT, CDR2 FQNNGV. V was clipped by 5 bases and J by 3 bases, with 11 bases between them. The CDR3 sequence is 13 residues long. CDR3 protein: CASSKRTVYEQYF. The CDR3 coding sequence is TGTGCCAGCAGCAAGAGGACAGTCTACGAGCAGTACTTC.

The chain links TRBV5-1 to TRBJ2-7; the match to TRBD1 covers 7 bases. From germline, CDR1 is SGHRS and CDR2 YFSETQ. V was clipped by 0 bases and J by 3 bases; unmatched bases: 3. The CDR3 totals 14 residues. The CDR3 sequence: CASSLARGLYEQYF. The CDR3 region has the DNA TGCGCCAGCAGCTTGGCTAGGGGGCTCTACGAGCAGTACTTC.

This rearrangement joins TRBV9 to TRBJ2-2; no definite D call. V lost 3 bases and J 0 bases, leaving 6 bases between the germline ends. Germline CDR1 SGDLS, CDR2 YYNGEE. CDR3 length equals 14 residues. CDR3 DNA: TGTGCCAGCAGCGGGCAGGCGAACACCGGGGAGCTGTTTTTT. Its translation is CASSGQANTGELFF.

The chain combines TRBV10-3 with TRBJ2-7, with TRBD1 as a possible D gene (6 bases). V lost 2 bases and J lost 0, with 8 bases in between. Germline CDR1 and CDR2: ENHRY and SYGVKD. CDR3 length: 14 residues. This CDR3 is CAISEGQTSYEQYF. CDR3 in DNA: TGTGCCATCAGTGAGGGACAGACCTCCTACGAGCAGTACTTC.

The chain links TRBV10-3 to TRBJ2-7, with 7 positions matching TRBD1. This CDR3 region has 14 residues. The junction had 8 bases not matched to a gene; V was cut back by 6 bases and J by 3 bases. Germline V gene data show CDR1 as ENHRY and CDR2 as SYGVKD. The CDR3: CAISQTPGGYEQYF. The DNA of the CDR3 is TGTGCCATCAGCCAAACCCCAGGGGGCTACGAGCAGTACTTC.

The V and J genes are TRBV5-1 and TRBJ1-1; D is unclear. The CDR3 loop spans 14 amino acids. The V gene lost 3 bases and the J gene lost 0 bases, with 9 bases spanning the gap. Germline CDR1 is SGHRS and CDR2 is YFSETQ. In nucleotides, the CDR3 is TGCGCCAGCAGCTCACAGCTCCTGAACACTGAAGCTTTCTTT. Amino acids: CASSSQLLNTEAFF.

The chain has TRBV27 and TRBJ2-1, with 7 bases fitting TRBD2. Germline CDR1 is MNHEY and CDR2 is SMNVEV (reference sequence). The junction had 2 bases not matched to a gene; V was cut back by 3 bases and J by 6 bases. The CDR3 consists of 13 residues. CDR3: CASSFSGGNEQFF. Here the CDR3 DNA reads TGTGCCAGCAGTTTTTCGGGGGGCAATGAGCAGTTCTTC.

This clone appeared once. The V and J genes are TRBV19 and TRBJ1-3; 9 bases are a match to TRBD1. CDR3 length: 15 amino acids. Germline V gene data show CDR1 as LNHDA and CDR2 as SQIVND (reference sequence). With V trimmed by 9 bases and J by 3 bases, 9 bases remained unmatched. The CDR3 loop is CARGQGKRGGNTIYF. CDR3 coding DNA: TGTGCCAGGGGACAGGGAAAAAGAGGTGGAAACACCATATATTTT. The full variable domain, with the rest looked up from reference TRBV19 and TRBJ1-3, is DGGITQSPKYLFRKEGQNVTLSCEQNLNHDAMYWYRQDPGQGLRLIYYSQIVNDFQKGDIAEGYSVSREKKESFPLTVTSAQKNPTAFYLCARGQGKRGGNTIYFGEGSWLTVV.

This chain joins TRBV29-1 and TRBJ2-1; 9 bases align to TRBD2. CDR1 is SQVTM, CDR2 ANQGSEA, per germline. Unmatched junction bases numbered 7, after V lost 3 bases and J lost 7 bases. The CDR3 contains 14 residues. CDR3: CSVEAGGRGNEQFF. The CDR3 nucleotides read TGCAGCGTTGAGGCGGGAGGGAGGGGGAATGAGCAGTTCTTC.

The rearrangement joins TRBV30 to TRBJ1-1; 7 bases are shared with TRBD1. The V and J ends lost 2 bases and 4 bases, in that order; junction bases with no gene match: 7. This CDR3 has 14 amino acids. CDR1 GTSNPN and CDR2 SVGIG come from the germline V gene (reference sequence). The CDR3 sequence: CAWSPADRATEAFF. CDR3 sequence (DNA): TGTGCCTGGAGTCCAGCAGACAGGGCCACTGAAGCTTTCTTT.

The gene calls are TRBV27 and TRBJ1-2; 9 nucleotides align to TRBD1. Trimming removed 5 bases from V and 7 bases from J; junction bases left unmatched: 8. The germline CDR1 and CDR2 sequences are MNHEY and SMNVEV (reference sequence). The CDR3 totals 14 residues. The CDR3 here is CASSRDRVASGYTF. DNA for the CDR3: TGTGCCAGCAGTAGGGACAGGGTAGCTAGTGGCTACACCTTC.

The V gene is TRBV11-3, the J gene TRBJ2-5; 8 nucleotides match TRBD1. The CDR3 consists of 16 residues. V shed 1 base, J shed 0 bases, and the junction held 4 bases outside the gene matches. Germline loops: CDR1 SGHNT, CDR2 YENEEA. DNA of the CDR3: TGTGCCAGCAGCTTAGGGGAGACAGGGGACCAAGAGACCCAGTACTTC. This encodes CASSLGETGDQETQYF.

This sequence joins TRBV4-1 and TRBJ2-3; TRBD2 aligns across 7 bases. The CDR3 consists of 17 residues. Germline CDR1 reads MGHRA; CDR2 reads YSYEKL. The J segment lost 6 bases and the V segment lost 0 bases, leaving 12 bases of the junction unmatched. This CDR3 reads CASSQEQREVHGDTQYF. CDR3 sequence (DNA): TGCGCCAGCAGCCAAGAGCAACGGGAGGTCCACGGGGATACGCAGTATTTT.

The chain couples TRBV27 to TRBJ2-7; TRBD1 is a possible D gene (5 bases). The V end lost 3 bases, the J end lost 2 bases, and 8 bases lay between the germline ends. The CDR3 extends over 13 amino acids. The germline gives CDR1 MNHEY, CDR2 SMNVEV (reference sequence). CDR3 in DNA: TGTGCCAGCAGTTTGAGGACACCCTACGAGCAGTACTTC. Its protein product is CASSLRTPYEQYF.

In nucleotides, the CDR3 is TGTGCCAGTAACAGGGTAAGGGATGAAAAACTGTTTTTT. This gives the protein CASNRVRDEKLFF. The chain recombines TRBV19 with TRBJ1-4; possible D gene TRBD1, 6 bases. The CDR3 spans 13 residues. Germline V gene data show CDR1 as LNHDA and CDR2 as SQIVND (reference sequence). Trimming stripped 7 bases from V and 6 bases from J, with 12 bases between.

V and J are TRBV2 and TRBJ2-3; D possibly corresponds to TRBD2 (5 bases). Germline lookup yields CDR1 SNHLY and CDR2 FYNNEI. There are 10 residues in the CDR3. V was shortened by 8 bases and J by 10 bases, with 10 bases between the two germline ends. The chain's CDR3 is CASLLEAQYF. CDR3 DNA sequence: TGTGCCAGCCTTTTGGAGGCGCAGTATTTT.

This rearrangement joins TRBV11-3 to TRBJ2-2, with TRBD1 as a possible D gene (6 bases). V lost 3 bases, J lost 5 bases, and 10 bases lay in between. Germline CDR1 and CDR2: SGHNT and YENEEA. The CDR3 consists of 14 residues. The CDR3 loop is CASSFLTGTGELFF. The DNA of the CDR3 is TGTGCCAGCAGCTTTCTCACAGGGACCGGGGAGCTGTTTTTT.

This chain uses TRBV27 with TRBJ1-5; TRBD1 agrees at 7 bases. The CDR3 consists of 14 residues. V lost 5 bases, J lost 7 bases, and 8 bases stayed unmatched. The germline V gene encodes CDR1 MNHEY and CDR2 SMNVEV (reference sequence). The CDR3 here is CASSPTGARQPQHF. The CDR3 DNA sequence: TGTGCCAGCAGTCCCACAGGGGCAAGGCAGCCCCAGCATTTT.

V gene TRBV5-6 combines with J gene TRBJ1-2, with a possible D match to TRBD1 (5 bases). V lost 3 bases and J lost 4, with 10 bases in between. The V gene's germline CDR1 is SGHDT and CDR2 YYEEEE. The CDR3 runs to 13 residues. The CDR3 spells CASSSGGSYGYTF. CDR3 bases: TGTGCCAGCAGCTCCGGGGGTTCCTATGGCTACACCTTC. Drawing the rest from reference TRBV5-6 and TRBJ1-2, the complete variable domain is DAGVTQSPTHLIKTRGQQVTLRCSPKSGHDTVSWYQQALGQGPQFIFQYYEEEERQRGNFPDRFSGHQFPNYSSELNVNALLLGDSALYLCASSSGGSYGYTFGSGTRLTVV.

V gene TRBV4-2 combines with J gene TRBJ2-2; 9 nucleotides line up with TRBD2. CDR3 length equals 16 residues. V shed 1 base and J 5 bases; nucleotides not matched to a gene: 5. From germline, CDR1 is LGHNA and CDR2 YNFKEQ. CDR3 residues: CASSQGTSVRTGELFF. For the CDR3, the DNA is TGTGCCAGCAGCCAAGGGACTAGCGTAAGGACCGGGGAGCTGTTTTTT.

The chain employs TRBV6-1 and TRBJ1-1; 9 bases are a match to TRBD1. The CDR3 length is 15 residues. Germline V CDR1 and CDR2: MNHNS, SASEGT. V shed 3 bases, J shed 5 bases, and the junction held 7 bases outside the gene matches. CDR3 sequence (DNA): TGTGCCAGCAGTGAGGGGTGGACAGGGGTAACTGAAGCTTTCTTT. Translating it yields CASSEGWTGVTEAFF.